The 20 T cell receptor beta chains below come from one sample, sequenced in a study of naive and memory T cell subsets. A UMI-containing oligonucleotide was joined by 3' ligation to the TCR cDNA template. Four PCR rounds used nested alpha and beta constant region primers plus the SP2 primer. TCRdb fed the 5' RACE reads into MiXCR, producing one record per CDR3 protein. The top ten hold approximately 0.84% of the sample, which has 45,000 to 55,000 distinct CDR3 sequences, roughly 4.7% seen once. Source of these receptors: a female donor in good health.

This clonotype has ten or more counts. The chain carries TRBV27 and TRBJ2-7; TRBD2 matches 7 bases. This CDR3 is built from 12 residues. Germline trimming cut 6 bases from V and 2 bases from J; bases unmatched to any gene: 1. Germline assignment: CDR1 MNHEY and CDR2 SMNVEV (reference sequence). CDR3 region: CASRGTTYEQYF. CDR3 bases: TGTGCCAGCAGGGGGACTACCTACGAGCAGTACTTC.

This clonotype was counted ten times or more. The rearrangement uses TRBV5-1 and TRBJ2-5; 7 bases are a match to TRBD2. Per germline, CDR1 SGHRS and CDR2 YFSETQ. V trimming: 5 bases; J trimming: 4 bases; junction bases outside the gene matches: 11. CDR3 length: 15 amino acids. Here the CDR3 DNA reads TGCGCCAGCAGTTCCAGCGGGATAAATGGAGAGACCCAGTACTTC. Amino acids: CASSSSGINGETQYF.

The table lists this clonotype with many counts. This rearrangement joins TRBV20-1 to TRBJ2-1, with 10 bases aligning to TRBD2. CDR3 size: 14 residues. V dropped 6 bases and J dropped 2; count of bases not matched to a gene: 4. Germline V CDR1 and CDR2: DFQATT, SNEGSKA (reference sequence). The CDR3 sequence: CSAPGLATYNEQFF. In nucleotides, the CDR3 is TGCAGTGCACCGGGACTAGCGACCTACAATGAGCAGTTCTTC.

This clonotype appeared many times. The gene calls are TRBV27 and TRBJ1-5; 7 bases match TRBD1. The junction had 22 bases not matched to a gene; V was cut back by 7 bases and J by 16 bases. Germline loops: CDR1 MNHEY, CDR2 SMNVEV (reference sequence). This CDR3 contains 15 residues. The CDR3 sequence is CASTHRPGQTSDYHF. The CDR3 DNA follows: TGTGCCAGCACCCATCGACCGGGACAGACGTCCGACTATCATTTT.

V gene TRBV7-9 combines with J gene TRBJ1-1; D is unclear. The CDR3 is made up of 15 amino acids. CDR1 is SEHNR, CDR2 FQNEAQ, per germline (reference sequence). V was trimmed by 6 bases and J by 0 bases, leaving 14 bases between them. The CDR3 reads CASSSLRSLNTEAFF. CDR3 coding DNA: TGTGCCAGCAGTTCCCTAAGAAGTCTGAACACTGAAGCTTTCTTT. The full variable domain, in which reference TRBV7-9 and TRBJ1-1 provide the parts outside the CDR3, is DTGVSQNPRHKITKRGQNVTFRCDPISEHNRLYWYRQTLGQGPEFLTYFQNEAQLEKSRLLSDRFSAERPKGSFSTLEIQRTEQGDSAMYLCASSSLRSLNTEAFFGQGTRLTVV.

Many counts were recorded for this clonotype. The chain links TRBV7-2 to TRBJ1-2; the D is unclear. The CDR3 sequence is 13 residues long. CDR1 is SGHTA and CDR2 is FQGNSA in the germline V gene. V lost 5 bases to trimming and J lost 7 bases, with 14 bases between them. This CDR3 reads CASSPTTRGGYTF. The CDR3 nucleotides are TGTGCCAGCAGCCCCACGACTCGGGGTGGCTACACCTTC.

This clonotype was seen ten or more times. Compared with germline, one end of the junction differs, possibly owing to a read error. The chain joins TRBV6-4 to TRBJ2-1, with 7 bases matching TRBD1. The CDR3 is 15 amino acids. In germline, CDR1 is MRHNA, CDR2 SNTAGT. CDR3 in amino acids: CASKNRGSSHNEQFF. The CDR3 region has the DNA TGTGCCAGCAAAAACAGGGGTTCCTCCCACAATGAGCAGTTCTTC.

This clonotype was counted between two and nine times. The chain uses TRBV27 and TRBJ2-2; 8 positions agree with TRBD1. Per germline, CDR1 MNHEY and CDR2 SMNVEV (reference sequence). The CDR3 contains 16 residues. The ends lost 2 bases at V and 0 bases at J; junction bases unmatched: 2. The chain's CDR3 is CASSLRGQANTGELFF. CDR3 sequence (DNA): TGTGCCAGCAGTTTAAGGGGACAGGCGAACACCGGGGAGCTGTTTTTT.

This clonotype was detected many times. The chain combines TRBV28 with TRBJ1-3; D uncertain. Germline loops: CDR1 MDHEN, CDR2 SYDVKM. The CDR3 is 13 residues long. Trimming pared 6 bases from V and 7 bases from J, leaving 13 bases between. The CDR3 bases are TGTGCCAGCAGCCCCGGACCCGGGAACACCATATATTTT. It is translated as CASSPGPGNTIYF. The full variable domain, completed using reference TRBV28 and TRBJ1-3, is DVKVTQSSRYLVKRTGEKVFLECVQDMDHENMFWYRQDPGLGLRLIYFSYDVKMKEKGDIPEGYSVSREKKERFSLILESASTNQTSMYLCASSPGPGNTIYFGEGSWLTVV.

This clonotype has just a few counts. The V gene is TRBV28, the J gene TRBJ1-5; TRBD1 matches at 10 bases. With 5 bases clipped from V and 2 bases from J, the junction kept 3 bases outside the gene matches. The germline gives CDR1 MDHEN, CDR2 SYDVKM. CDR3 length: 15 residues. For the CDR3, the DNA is TGTGCCAGCAGTGCCGGGACAGGGGGCAATCAGCCCCAGCATTTT. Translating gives CASSAGTGGNQPQHF.

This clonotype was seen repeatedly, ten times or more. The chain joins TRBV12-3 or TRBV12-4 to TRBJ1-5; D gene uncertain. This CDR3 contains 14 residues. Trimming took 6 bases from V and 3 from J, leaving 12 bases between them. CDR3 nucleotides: TGTGCCAGCAGCGCTGCGACCTACAATCAGCCCCAGCATTTT. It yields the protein CASSAATYNQPQHF.

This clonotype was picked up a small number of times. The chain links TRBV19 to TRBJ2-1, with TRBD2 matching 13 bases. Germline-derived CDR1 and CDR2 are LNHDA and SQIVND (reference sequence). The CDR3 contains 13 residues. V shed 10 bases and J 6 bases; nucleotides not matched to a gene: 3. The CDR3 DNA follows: TGTGCCACCTGGACTAGCGGGGGCAATGAGCAGTTCTTC. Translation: CATWTSGGNEQFF.

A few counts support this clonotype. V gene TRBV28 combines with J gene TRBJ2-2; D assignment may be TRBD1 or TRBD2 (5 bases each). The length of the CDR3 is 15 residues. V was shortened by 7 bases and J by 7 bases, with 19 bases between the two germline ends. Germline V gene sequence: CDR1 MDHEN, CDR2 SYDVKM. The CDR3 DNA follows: TGTGCCAGCACCCCCCCGGGACGGCAGTTCGGGGAGCTGTTTTTT. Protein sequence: CASTPPGRQFGELFF.

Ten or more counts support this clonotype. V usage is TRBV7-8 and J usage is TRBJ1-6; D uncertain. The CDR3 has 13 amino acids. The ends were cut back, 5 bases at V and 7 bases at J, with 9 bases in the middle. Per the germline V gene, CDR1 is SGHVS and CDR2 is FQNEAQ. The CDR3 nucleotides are TGTGCCAGCAGCCCCTCGACGAATTCACCCCTCCACTTT. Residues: CASSPSTNSPLHF.

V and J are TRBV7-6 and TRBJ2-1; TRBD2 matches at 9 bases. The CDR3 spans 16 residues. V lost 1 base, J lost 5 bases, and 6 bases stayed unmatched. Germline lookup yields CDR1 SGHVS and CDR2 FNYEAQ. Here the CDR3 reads CASSLGGRGSNNEQFF. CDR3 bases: TGTGCCAGCAGCTTAGGCGGGAGGGGGAGTAACAATGAGCAGTTCTTC.

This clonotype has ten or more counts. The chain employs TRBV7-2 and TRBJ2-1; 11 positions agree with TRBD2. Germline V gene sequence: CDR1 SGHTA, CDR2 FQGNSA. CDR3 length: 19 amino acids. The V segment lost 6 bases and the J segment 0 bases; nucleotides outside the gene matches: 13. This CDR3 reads CASRSLGLAGSSSYNEQFF. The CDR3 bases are TGTGCCAGCAGAAGTCTCGGACTAGCGGGTTCTAGCTCCTACAATGAGCAGTTCTTC.

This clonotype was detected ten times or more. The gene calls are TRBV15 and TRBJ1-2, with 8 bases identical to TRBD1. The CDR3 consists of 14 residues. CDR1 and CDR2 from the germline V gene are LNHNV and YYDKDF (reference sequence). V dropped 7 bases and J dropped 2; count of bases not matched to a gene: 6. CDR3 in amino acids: CATTEGQANYGYTF. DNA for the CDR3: TGTGCCACCACCGAGGGACAGGCAAACTATGGCTACACCTTC.

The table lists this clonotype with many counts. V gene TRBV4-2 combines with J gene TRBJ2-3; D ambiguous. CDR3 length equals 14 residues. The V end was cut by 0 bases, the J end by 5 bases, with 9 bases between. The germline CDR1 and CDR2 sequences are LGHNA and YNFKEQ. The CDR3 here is CASSQEMGRDTQYF. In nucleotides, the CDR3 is TGTGCCAGCAGCCAAGAAATGGGCCGAGATACGCAGTATTTT.

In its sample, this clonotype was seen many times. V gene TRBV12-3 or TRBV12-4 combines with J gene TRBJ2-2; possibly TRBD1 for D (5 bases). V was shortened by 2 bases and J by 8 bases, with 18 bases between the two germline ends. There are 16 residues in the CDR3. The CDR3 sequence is CASSLWGWGIGGELFF. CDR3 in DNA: TGTGCCAGCAGTTTATGGGGCTGGGGAATAGGGGGGGAGCTGTTTTTT.

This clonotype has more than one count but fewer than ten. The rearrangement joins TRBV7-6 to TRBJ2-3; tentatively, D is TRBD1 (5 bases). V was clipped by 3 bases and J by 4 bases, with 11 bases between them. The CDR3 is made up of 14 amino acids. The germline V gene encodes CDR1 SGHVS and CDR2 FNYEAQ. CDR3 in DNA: TGTGCCAGCAGCTTGAAGGTGGGGCCAGATACGCAGTATTTT. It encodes CASSLKVGPDTQYF.